The entry below describes one T cell receptor (beta chain). This CDR3 region has 14 residues. V gave up 4 bases and J gave up 4 bases, with 13 bases separating them. Germline CDR1 MDHEN, CDR2 SYDVKM. Under the authors' procedure: The assay estimated nucleated cells by amplifying reference gene primers. Measured with immunoSEQ multiplex PCR; TCRdb has only the in-frame clones, and not every one. V, J and clone size reflect that table, while D and trimming were determined from the DNA. The data hold a few hundred thousand clones, with approximately 77% observed a single time. This record comes from a study of blood T cell repertoires in COVID-19. Study context: The United States, Italy and Spain were the sources of the acute and convalescent COVID-19 samples. Nucleic acid was either cDNA or gDNA, and it came from T cells, B-cell-depleted T cells, or PBMCs.

V usage is TRBV28 and J usage is TRBJ1-1, with D possibly TRBD1 on 5 matching bases. The specimen sequenced was peripheral blood. This receptor was taken from a human donor with acute or convalescent COVID-19. The donor label of this sample is uncertain. In DNA, the CDR3 is TGTGCCAGCAGTTCGGGACGGCGGGGCACTGAAGCTTTCTTT. Its translation: CASSSGRRGTEAFF.